The clone carrying this TCR beta chain was detected only a few times. The data are from a study of T cells in Graves' hyperthyroidism and ophthalmopathy. V was pared by 1 base and J by 4 bases, with 3 bases of the junction left unmatched. The CDR3 is 15 amino acids. Germline assignment: CDR1 LGHDT and CDR2 YNNKEL (reference sequence). Amplification targeted TCR beta CDR3 regions from RNA transcripts. The HTBI primer set served for first-round RT-PCR of the TCR CDR3. Each CDR3 protein gets one entry after TCRdb re-called the multiplex PCR reads with MiXCR. The table records about 560,000 distinct CDR3 sequences, approximately 16% of them present only once.

The clonotype comes from a woman aged 18-35 years with Graves' hyperthyroidism. The V gene is TRBV3-1, the J gene TRBJ2-1; 8 bases are a match to TRBD2. The specimen sequenced was blood. The DNA of the CDR3 is TGTGCCAGCAGCCAAGCCGGGGGGGGGTACAATGAGCAGTTCTTC. Translated: CASSQAGGGYNEQFF.